A selection of T cell receptor beta chains follows, all from one sample in a study of human CD8 memory T cell subsets. TCRdb processed the 5' RACE reads again and assigns one entry to each CDR3 protein, with no DNA. Its listing shows 9,500 to 13,000 distinct CDR3 sequences. Sequencing input: CD8+ T cells from PBMCs. The receptor source for this set is a human donor in good health. CDR3s include the opening cysteine and the closing phenylalanine or tryptophan. Expanded clones are given a class, and other clones once, few, many or no size at all.

v_call	clone_size	j_call	cdr3_aa
TRBV29-1	medium-sized	TRBJ1-2	CSVEDRTGGYGYTF
TRBV20-1	medium-sized	TRBJ2-6	CSARPSGAYGANVLTF
TRBV14	-	TRBJ1-5	CASSQEGQEVKSAPAF
TRBV5-5	-	TRBJ1-1	CASSFGGWPMNTEAFF
TRBV7-2	-	TRBJ1-2	CASSSTGTGEFNYGYTF
TRBV11-2	-	TRBJ2-3	CASSSGLAGGNSDTQYF
TRBV27	medium-sized	TRBJ1-1	CAPGVHTEAFF
TRBV7-8	-	TRBJ2-1	CASSLEGLAPNNEQFF
TRBV12-3/TRBV12-4	-	TRBJ2-1	CASVQGTSSYNEQFF
TRBV7-6	-	TRBJ2-1	CASSPKVSGWDEQFF
TRBV14	-	TRBJ2-6	CASSRTGLSSGANVLTF
TRBV5-1	-	TRBJ2-1	CASRVGTSGEQFF
TRBV29-1	medium-sized	TRBJ2-7	CSVVGRSTGTGGTYEQYF
TRBV2	medium-sized	TRBJ2-7	CASSDPGTGDEQYF
TRBV11-2	-	TRBJ2-7	CASSPGLGEDEQYF
TRBV7-2	medium-sized	TRBJ2-7	CASSLSAGNYEQYF
TRBV21-1	-	TRBJ2-7	CASSEGLWADSYEQYF
TRBV7-2	-	TRBJ2-2	CASSLSSGHRNTGELFF
TRBV5-1	-	TRBJ2-7	CASSLDRVGDEQYF
TRBV5-4	-	TRBJ2-3	CASSLSGTSGGKDTQYF
TRBV5-6	-	TRBJ2-7	CASSGKDEQYF
TRBV6-5	medium-sized	TRBJ1-2	CASSYSYAPATDYGYTF
TRBV11-2	-	TRBJ1-1	CASSDAAFSNTEAFF
TRBV15	-	TRBJ2-1	CATSSVHRATAYNEQFF
TRBV28	-	TRBJ2-3	CASTPLGGSDTQYF
TRBV7-7	medium-sized	TRBJ2-3	CASSLGLTIRPDTQYF
TRBV30	medium-sized	TRBJ2-7	CAWSGQGIAVDEQYF
TRBV2	-	TRBJ2-3	CASNPTGLKKDTQYF
TRBV6-5	-	TRBJ2-2	CAIAGDNTGELFF
TRBV20-1	-	TRBJ2-7	CSARGRNQVYEQYF
TRBV23-1	-	TRBJ2-7	CATLADGGAYDEQYF
TRBV5-4	medium-sized	TRBJ2-1	CASSLSEGRTTYNEQFF
TRBV12-3/TRBV12-4	-	TRBJ2-5	CASSPRTSGGQETQYF
TRBV4-1	-	TRBJ2-3	CASSQDPSSLTDTQYF